The rows below give T cell receptor beta chains drawn from one sample of a study of T-cell reconstitution after alpha-beta-depleted transplantation in children. TCRdb recomputed calls from the PCR reads with MiXCR, one row per CDR3 protein. The profile shows over 150,000 distinct CDR3 sequences, 6.6% of them singletons. The material was PBMCs, obtained before TCRalphabeta/CD19-depleted stem cell transplant. All receptors come from a boy between 2 and 10 years old with acute lymphoblastic leukemia, due to receive a stem cell transplant. Each CDR3 is given with its conserved first and last residue. A D gene is named only where the DNA matches it firmly. Only part of the rows carry a size: once, few, many, or a class if the clone is expanded.

>TRBD2|TRBJ2-4|.|TRBV28
CASSFGGGDIQYF
TGTGCCAGCAGTTTCGGGGGGGGGGACATTCAGTACTTC
>.|TRBJ2-2|many|TRBV15
CATSSSGVGTGELFF
TGTGCCACCAGCAGCAGTGGGGTGGGCACCGGGGAGCTGTTTTTT
>TRBD1|TRBJ2-2|few|TRBV24-1
CATSETQGLSTGELFF
TGTGCCACCAGTGAAACACAGGGGCTTAGCACCGGGGAGCTGTTTTTT
>.|TRBJ2-7|few|TRBV6-1
CASRLGPVGSYEQYF
TGTGCCAGTCGATTGGGGCCCGTGGGCTCCTACGAGCAGTACTTC
>.|TRBJ1-3|few|TRBV20-1
CSARVRSTIYF
TGCAGTGCTAGAGTGCGCAGCACCATATATTTT
>.|TRBJ1-1|few|TRBV7-2
CASIPGIEEGRGTEAFF
TGTGCCAGCATCCCCGGGATCGAGGAGGGAAGAGGTACTGAAGCTTTCTTT
>.|TRBJ2-7|few|TRBV21-1
CASSKAGRRSSYEQYF
TGTGCCAGCAGCAAAGCGGGGAGGCGAAGCTCCTACGAGCAGTACTTC
>TRBD1|TRBJ2-1|.|TRBV10-1
CASSQVAQGVDEQFF
TGCGCCAGCAGTCAGGTTGCACAGGGGGTCGATGAGCAGTTCTTC
>TRBD2|TRBJ2-5|many|TRBV7-2
CASSSPGLAAMTQYF
TGTGCCAGCAGCTCTCCGGGACTAGCTGCCATGACCCAGTACTTC
>TRBD1|TRBJ1-2|few|TRBV11-2
CASSLYTPGQGIAGYTF
TGTGCCAGCAGCTTATATACCCCGGGACAGGGGATTGCGGGCTACACCTTC
>.|TRBJ2-7|many|TRBV11-2
CASSRGEGSEQYF
TGTGCCAGCAGCCGCGGGGAAGGTAGTGAGCAGTACTTC
>TRBD2|TRBJ2-7|many|TRBV28
CASRPWVGGSSYEQYF
TGTGCCAGCAGACCCTGGGTGGGAGGGTCCTCCTACGAGCAGTACTTC
>.|TRBJ1-2|few|TRBV10-3
CAISAETGPYGYTF
TGTGCCATCAGTGCCGAGACAGGACCCTATGGCTACACCTTC
>TRBD1|TRBJ1-6|many|TRBV13
CASNSRDSNSPLHF
TGTGCCAGCAACTCCCGGGACAGTAATTCACCCCTCCACTTT
>.|TRBJ1-1|many|TRBV5-1
CASSLPGMNTEAFF
TGCGCCAGCAGCTTGCCAGGGATGAACACTGAAGCTTTCTTT
>TRBD2|TRBJ2-1|many|TRBV7-9
CASSLLREGRNEQFF
TGTGCCAGCAGCTTATTGCGGGAGGGCCGCAATGAGCAGTTCTTC
>.|TRBJ2-1|.|TRBV11-3
CASSSPGLAAHNEQFF
TGTGCCAGCAGCTCGCCGGGACTCGCGGCTCACAATGAGCAGTTCTTC
>TRBD1|TRBJ2-2|few|TRBV9
CASSVSGTGTGELFF
TGTGCCAGCAGCGTCTCCGGGACAGGGACCGGGGAGCTGTTTTTT
>TRBD2|TRBJ2-1|.|TRBV12-3/TRBV12-4
CASSLPSSGHPNEQFF
TGTGCCAGCAGCCTACCCTCTAGCGGCCACCCCAATGAGCAGTTCTTC
>TRBD2|TRBJ2-1|.|TRBV5-1
CASSLGPGLADNEQFF
TGCGCCAGCAGCTTGGGGCCGGGACTAGCAGACAATGAGCAGTTCTTC
>.|TRBJ1-5|many|TRBV18
CASSNQWDQPQHF
TGTGCCAGCTCCAACCAATGGGATCAGCCCCAGCATTTT
>.|TRBJ2-7|many|TRBV30
CAWSQVGFSSYEQYF
TGTGCCTGGAGTCAGGTGGGCTTCTCCTCCTACGAGCAGTACTTC
>TRBD2|TRBJ2-1|.|TRBV5-1
CASSFGTSFSDEQFF
TGCGCCAGCAGCTTTGGGACTAGCTTTTCCGATGAGCAGTTCTTC
>.|TRBJ2-2|many|TRBV6-5
CASSFLRRGSGELFF
TGTGCCAGCAGTTTTTTGCGGAGGGGGTCCGGGGAGCTGTTTTTT
>.|TRBJ2-4|many|TRBV20-1
CSASRVAKNIQYF
TGCAGTGCTAGTAGAGTAGCCAAAAACATTCAGTACTTC
>TRBD1|TRBJ2-2|.|TRBV7-9
CASQGGQGASATGELFF
TGTGCCAGCCAAGGGGGGCAGGGGGCCTCGGCCACCGGGGAGCTGTTTTTT
>.|TRBJ2-7|many|TRBV5-6
CASSQQGWIYEQYF
TGTGCCAGCAGCCAACAGGGATGGATCTACGAGCAGTACTTC
>.|TRBJ2-2|few|TRBV7-3
CASSSPGGGELFF
TGTGCCAGCAGCTCGCCAGGCGGCGGGGAGCTGTTTTTT
>.|TRBJ2-7|.|TRBV28
CASSLQQGTDYEQYF
TGTGCCAGCAGTTTGCAACAGGGTACGGACTACGAGCAGTACTTC
>TRBD1|TRBJ1-4|many|TRBV7-9
CASSSYRGYDEKLFF
TGTGCCAGCAGCTCCTACAGGGGTTATGATGAAAAACTGTTTTTT
>.|TRBJ2-3|many|TRBV5-1
CASSLESSTDTQYF
TGCGCCAGCAGCTTGGAGAGTAGCACAGATACGCAGTATTTT
>.|TRBJ1-1|few|TRBV5-1
CASSSLGGDAEAFF
TGCGCCAGCAGCTCCCTCGGGGGTGACGCTGAAGCTTTCTTT
>TRBD2|TRBJ2-1|many|TRBV3-1
CASSQDLAGGNEQFF
TGTGCCAGCAGCCAAGATCTAGCGGGGGGGAATGAGCAGTTCTTC
>TRBD1|TRBJ2-3|many|TRBV12-3/TRBV12-4
CASSNRTGVDTQYF
TGTGCCAGCAGCAATCGGACAGGGGTAGATACGCAGTATTTT
>.|TRBJ2-5|many|TRBV29-1
CSVEDGAETQYF
TGCAGCGTTGAGGACGGGGCGGAGACCCAGTACTTC
>.|TRBJ1-4|many|TRBV12-3/TRBV12-4
CASSFAGSNEKLFF
TGTGCCAGCAGTTTTGCAGGGAGTAATGAAAAACTGTTTTTT
>.|TRBJ1-5|many|TRBV28
CASSSFGTLSNQPQHF
TGTGCCAGCAGTTCATTCGGGACACTTAGCAATCAGCCCCAGCATTTT
>.|TRBJ2-7|many|TRBV11-2
CASSRRESRRQYF
TGTGCCAGCAGTCGAAGAGAATCCCGTCGGCAGTACTTC
>TRBD1|TRBJ1-5|many|TRBV20-1
CSARIEQGWDQPQHF
TGCAGTGCTAGAATAGAACAGGGGTGGGATCAGCCCCAGCATTTT
>.|TRBJ2-3|many|TRBV6-1
CASSEGLADTQYF
TGTGCCAGCAGTGAAGGTCTAGCAGATACGCAGTATTTT